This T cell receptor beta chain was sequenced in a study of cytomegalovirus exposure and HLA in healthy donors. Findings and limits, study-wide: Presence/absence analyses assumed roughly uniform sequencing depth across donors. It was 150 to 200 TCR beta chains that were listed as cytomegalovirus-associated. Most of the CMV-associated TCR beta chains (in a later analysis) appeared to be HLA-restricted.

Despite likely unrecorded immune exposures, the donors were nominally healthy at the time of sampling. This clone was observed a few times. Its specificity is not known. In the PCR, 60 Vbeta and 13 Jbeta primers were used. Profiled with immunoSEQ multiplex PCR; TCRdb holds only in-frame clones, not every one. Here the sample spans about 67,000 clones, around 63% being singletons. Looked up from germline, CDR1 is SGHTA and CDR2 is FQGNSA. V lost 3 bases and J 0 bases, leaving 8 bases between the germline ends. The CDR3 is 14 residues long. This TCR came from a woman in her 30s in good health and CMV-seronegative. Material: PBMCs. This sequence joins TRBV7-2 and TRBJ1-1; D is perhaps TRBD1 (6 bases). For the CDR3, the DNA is TGTGCCAGCAGCTTCGGACAGATGAACACTGAAGCTTTCTTT. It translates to CASSFGQMNTEAFF.